The next 5 T cell receptor beta chains were all read from a single sample in a study of shared clonotypes between healthy human individuals. The protocol was immunoSEQ multiplex PCR, while the TCRdb copy is restricted to in-frame clones and leaves out a portion. Seen here are about 1.1 million clones, roughly 74% observed once, and the top ten hold 0.52%. The sample comprised memory CD4+ T cells from PBMCs. The subset was: CD45RA-negative fraction. These receptors were taken from a young man in good health. Some clones in this sample may be carry-over from other donors' samples.

This clone was picked up one time. The rearrangement joins TRBV18 to TRBJ1-1, with unresolved D. The CDR3 length is 15 residues. Trimming cost V 2 bases and J 1 base, with 11 bases left between them. Germline V CDR1 and CDR2: KGHSH, LQKENI. The CDR3 protein is CASSPRTGGNTEAFF. The CDR3 DNA reads as TGTGCCAGCTCACCAAGGACGGGAGGGAACACTGAAGCTTTCTTT.

The genes are TRBV28 and TRBJ2-4; D is unresolved. CDR1 is MDHEN and CDR2 is SYDVKM in the germline V gene. The CDR3 is made up of 11 amino acids. The V and J ends lost 7 bases and 5 bases respectively, with 6 bases between them. The CDR3 loop is CASTNENIQYF. In DNA form, the CDR3 reads TGTGCCAGCACGAATGAAAACATTCAGTACTTC.

The gene calls are TRBV11-1 and TRBJ2-1; 8 nucleotides line up with TRBD1. The germline V gene encodes CDR1 SGHAT and CDR2 FQDESV (reference sequence). Unmatched junction bases numbered 6, after V lost 5 bases and J lost 0 bases. The CDR3 is 16 amino acids. CDR3 residues: CASSPGQGGSYNEQFF. The CDR3 DNA is TGTGCCAGCAGCCCCGGACAGGGAGGCTCCTACAATGAGCAGTTCTTC.

This chain joins TRBV12-5 and TRBJ2-5; TRBD1 agrees at 8 bases. Germline V gene data show CDR1 as LGHNT and CDR2 as FRNRAP. This CDR3 contains 13 residues. The junction had 1 base not matched to a gene; V was cut back by 6 bases and J by 1 base. CDR3 protein: CASGGQAQETQYF. Here the CDR3 DNA reads TGTGCTAGTGGGGGACAGGCCCAAGAGACCCAGTACTTC.

The chain carries TRBV30 and TRBJ1-5, with D perhaps TRBD1 (5 bases). In germline, CDR1 is GTSNPN, CDR2 SVGIG (reference sequence). With 5 bases removed from V and 1 base from J, the gap between germline ends came to 15 bases. The CDR3 consists of 15 residues. In DNA, the CDR3 is TGTGCCTGGGGGGAGGGGACCCTGAGCAATCAGCCCCAGCATTTT. Its translation is CAWGEGTLSNQPQHF.